This T cell receptor (beta chain) was captured in a study of a mutant IDH1 vaccine in newly diagnosed glioma. The time point is: week 5, during vaccination. The investigators gave 300 ug of mutant IDH1 20-mer peptide in each vaccine dose, together with topical imiquimod. In its sample, this clone was seen a few times. Its antigen remains unknown. TCRdb's table, derived via immunoSEQ multiplex PCR, lists solely in-frame clones and lacks some. The table has around 46,000 clones, over 75% seen once. The length of the CDR3 is 14 residues. Trimming stripped 1 base from V and 4 bases from J, with 10 bases between. Germline CDR1 and CDR2: SGHDN and FVKESK.

The clonotype was recovered from a man aged 50 or older with glioma. Sequenced here: PBMCs, sampled from a glioma patient whose treatment included an IDH1 peptide vaccine. The V gene is TRBV14, the J gene TRBJ1-1; D not certain. The CDR3 region has the DNA TGTGCCAGCAGCCAAGGGTCGTGGAGCACTGAAGCTTTCTTT. Its protein product is CASSQGSWSTEAFF.